This T cell receptor beta chain was sequenced for a study of T cells in Graves' hyperthyroidism and ophthalmopathy. The V end was cut by 5 bases, the J end by 2 bases, with 9 bases between. The germline V gene has CDR1 SQVTM and CDR2 ANQGSEA. This CDR3 is built from 12 residues. Ten or more counts support this clonotype. The source material, RNA transcripts, was used to amplify TCR beta CDR3 regions. The study used the HTBI primer set for a first-round RT-PCR of the TCR CDR3. From the multiplex PCR reads, TCRdb called clonotypes with MiXCR, one entry per CDR3 protein. The repertoire holds approximately 520,000 distinct CDR3 sequences, with around 22% as singletons. Uncontrolled infection, other autoimmune disease, pregnancy and lactation each barred patients from inclusion. PBMCs came from 9 to 10 ml fresh peripheral blood.

This TCR came from a woman aged 25 to 39 with Graves' ophthalmopathy. The chain recombines TRBV29-1 with TRBJ2-5, with no clear D. Sample: blood. The CDR3 protein is CSVRKQQETQYF. The CDR3 nucleotides are TGCAGCGTTCGGAAACAGCAAGAGACCCAGTACTTC. Together with reference TRBV29-1 and TRBJ2-5, the CDR3 gives the full variable domain: SAVISQKPSRDICQRGTSLTIQCQVDSQVTMMFWYRQQPGQSLTLIATANQGSEATYESGFVIDKFPISRPNLTFSTLTVSNMSPEDSSIYLCSVRKQQETQYFGPGTRLLVL.